This entry describes one T cell receptor (beta chain). Its target is unknown. Terminally differentiated effector memory CD45RA+ cells were excluded by CCR7 positive selection of CD45RO-negative cells. All donors qualified as healthy HIV-negative adults and had experienced no recent acute infections or vaccinations. The sample originates from a study of shared clonotypes between healthy human individuals. Study-wide results and caveats: Clonotype sharing among donors was expected to depend on sequencing depth. Specimens sampled were limited to blood, with tissue repertoires likely differing.

Using immunoSEQ multiplex PCR, the repertoire was profiled, and TCRdb retains in-frame clones only, with some absent. Of about 2.1 million clones in the sample, 90% to 95% were seen once. CDR1 is SQVTM, CDR2 ANQGSEA, per germline. V was shortened by 3 bases and J by 0 bases, with 12 bases between the two germline ends. This CDR3 region has 15 residues. The receptor was isolated from a man aged 18 to 30 in good health. Some clones in this sample may be carry-over from other donors' samples. The chain uses TRBV29-1 and TRBJ1-3; TRBD1 is a possible D gene (6 bases). The specimen sequenced was naive CD8+ T cells from PBMCs. CDR3 coding DNA: TGCAGCGTTGAGACAGGCTTCGACTCTGGAAACACCATATATTTT. This sequence encodes CSVETGFDSGNTIYF. Using reference TRBV29-1 and TRBJ1-3 for the parts outside the CDR3, the full variable domain is SAVISQKPSRDICQRGTSLTIQCQVDSQVTMMFWYRQQPGQSLTLIATANQGSEATYESGFVIDKFPISRPNLTFSTLTVSNMSPEDSSIYLCSVETGFDSGNTIYFGEGSWLTVV.